Sequencing of this T cell receptor beta chain was carried out in a study of OX40 agonist ivuxolimab in advanced cancers. Germline CDR1 LNHDA, CDR2 SQIVND (reference sequence). Trimming removed 7 bases at V and 0 bases at J, with 12 bases between. This CDR3 is built from 15 residues. Assay used: immunoSEQ multiplex PCR; TCRdb lists only in-frame clones, some missing. The sample includes about 150,000 clones, 94% of them seen just once. This chain connects TRBV19 to TRBJ2-2; D is ambiguous. The sample was CD4+ or CD8+ T cells sorted from blood, taken in a trial of the OX40 agonist ivuxolimab. The TCR comes from an adult with an advanced solid tumor such as melanoma, head and neck, liver or kidney cancer. The CDR3 coding sequence is TGTGCCAGTACCCCGGTCGCTACGAACACCGGGGAGCTGTTTTTT. Amino acids: CASTPVATNTGELFF.